One and the same sample provided the 29 T cell receptor beta chains below, sequenced in a study of immune heterogeneity within non-small cell lung tumors (dated by TCRdb to the late 2010s). For the TCR template, genomic DNA was extracted from bulk tumor tissue, and around 600 ng of gDNA was amplified for each sample. During surgery, several biopsies were collected from each primary tumor and placed as far from one another as possible within the tumor mass. The study cohort was described as untreated, and patients were newly diagnosed NSCLC cases undergoing curative surgery. Sequencing was carried out with a HiSeq X Ten. The TCR beta CDR3 region was amplified with a multiplex PCR system whose first round ran for about 9 cycles using 32 V-gene forward primers and 13 J-gene reverse primers. The public reads were quality trimmed at Q25 with fastp and then assembled into clones with MiXCR by TCRdb, keeping productive beta chains. Rows merge per CDR3 protein into single entries with the most common DNA and genes. The sample profile shows about 16,000 distinct CDR3 sequences; roughly 29% of them were found once. In total, the top ten clones hold under 6.5% of the sample.

Material: lung tumor tissue. The receptors here all came from a man aged 35 to 55 with non-small cell lung cancer.

This sequence joins TRBV18 and TRBJ1-3; no definite D call. Looked up from germline, CDR1 is KGHSH and CDR2 is LQKENI. Trimming stripped 1 base from V and 0 bases from J, with 4 bases between. The CDR3 length is 14 residues. The CDR3 DNA sequence: TGTGCCAGCTCACCACAAGACTCTGGAAACACCATATATTTT. Amino acid sequence: CASSPQDSGNTIYF.

This clonotype was seen many times. The rearrangement joins TRBV29-1 to TRBJ1-4, with TRBD1 matching over 10 bases. CDR3 size: 14 residues. Looked up from germline, CDR1 is SQVTM and CDR2 is ANQGSEA. The V gene end was trimmed by 5 bases and the J gene end by 5 bases; junction bases not matched to a gene: 5. The CDR3 region has the DNA TGCAGCGTTCGGGAGGGACAGGGGAATGAAAAACTGTTTTTT. Encoded protein: CSVREGQGNEKLFF.

The V call is TRBV10-3, the J call TRBJ2-7; D possibly uses TRBD1 or TRBD2 (5 bases each). The CDR3 spans 11 residues. The ends were cut back, 7 bases at V and 6 bases at J, with 10 bases in the middle. Germline CDR1 is ENHRY and CDR2 is SYGVKD. As DNA, the CDR3 is TGTGCCATCACTGGGGGATTCGAGCAGTACTTC. Residues: CAITGGFEQYF.

This sequence joins TRBV5-1 and TRBJ2-3, with 9 bases fitting TRBD2. The CDR3 spans 16 residues. In germline, CDR1 is SGHRS, CDR2 YFSETQ. Trimming took 0 bases from V and 2 from J; bases not matched to a gene: 4. The CDR3 region is CASSLGTSAYTDTQYF. CDR3 DNA: TGCGCCAGCAGCTTGGGGACTAGCGCGTACACAGATACGCAGTATTTT.

This clonotype turned up a few times. The genes are TRBV5-5 and TRBJ2-3; D uncertain. The V gene lost 2 bases and the J gene lost 6 bases, with 13 bases spanning the gap. This CDR3 contains 14 residues. Germline V CDR1 and CDR2: SGHKS, YYEKEE (reference sequence). CDR3 region: CASSFLSDLDTQYF. CDR3 coding DNA: TGTGCCAGCAGCTTCTTATCAGACCTGGATACGCAGTATTTT.

This clonotype turned up a few times. One end of the junction fails to match germline, which may point to a read error. The V call is TRBV6-4, the J call TRBJ1-6; possible D gene TRBD1, 5 bases. CDR3 length: 14 residues. Per the germline V gene, CDR1 is MRHNA and CDR2 is SNTAGT. CDR3 DNA sequence: TGTGCCAGCAGCCAGACCGGGGGTAATTCACCCCTCTACTTT. It codes for CASSQTGGNSPLYF.

In its sample, this clonotype ranks as medium-sized. The gene calls are TRBV6-1 and TRBJ1-1; 7 bases match TRBD1. V lost 5 bases, J lost 6 bases, and 15 bases stayed unmatched. This CDR3 has 16 residues. Germline V gene data show CDR1 as MNHNS and CDR2 as SASEGT. The CDR3 sequence: CASSRRQGVTMSEAFF. The CDR3 coding sequence is TGTGCCAGCAGTAGGAGACAGGGAGTTACTATGTCTGAAGCTTTCTTT.

The chain has TRBV7-9 and TRBJ2-5, with 14 positions matching TRBD2. J lost 5 bases, V lost 5 bases, and 1 base had no gene match. CDR1 is SEHNR and CDR2 is FQNEAQ in the germline V gene (reference sequence). The CDR3 totals 14 residues. The CDR3 DNA follows: TGTGCCAGCAGCGGGACTAGCGGGGGTGAGACCCAGTACTTC. Protein sequence: CASSGTSGGETQYF.

About this clonotype itself: This could be a read error, since a much larger clone is one nucleotide away. The chain carries TRBV6-1 and TRBJ2-1, with no clear D. This CDR3 contains 16 residues. With 6 bases removed from V and 1 base from J, the gap between germline ends came to 16 bases. CDR1 is MNHNS, CDR2 SASEGT, per germline. CDR3 in amino acids: CASSESWVGSYNEQFF. In DNA form, the CDR3 reads TGTGCCAGCAGCGAGAGCTGGGTGGGATCCTACAATGAGCAGTTCTTC.

This clonotype was seen at least ten times. The CDR3 loop reads CASSEAGTAPHEQFF. In DNA form, the CDR3 reads TGTGCCAGCAGTGAAGCGGGAACGGCACCACATGAGCAGTTCTTC. V and J are TRBV6-1 and TRBJ2-1; D not resolved. The ends were cut back, 0 bases at V and 8 bases at J, with 14 bases in the middle. Germline lookup yields CDR1 MNHNS and CDR2 SASEGT. The CDR3 is 15 residues long.

This clonotype was seen only a few times. This chain uses TRBV7-2 with TRBJ2-1; 10 nucleotides line up with TRBD1. Germline CDR1 and CDR2: SGHTA and FQGNSA. CDR3 length: 15 amino acids. After removal of 2 bases from V and 5 bases from J, the junction contained 3 bases not matched to a gene. The CDR3 is CASSLWGTGDNEQFF. The CDR3, as DNA: TGTGCCAGCAGCTTATGGGGGACAGGGGACAATGAGCAGTTCTTC.

Of note for this clonotype: This may be a read error, as it is one base from a much larger clone. The chain couples TRBV6-1 to TRBJ1-6, with TRBD1 matching over 7 bases. Trimming at V came to 6 bases and at J to 9 bases, leaving 8 bases not matched to a gene. Germline lookup yields CDR1 MNHNS and CDR2 SASEGT. There are 14 residues in the CDR3. The CDR3 here is CASRGTVAGSPLHF. CDR3 nucleotide sequence: TGTGCCAGCAGGGGGACAGTGGCCGGTTCACCCCTCCACTTT.

Concerning this clonotype itself: A much larger clone lies one base from this, so it may be a read error. The chain recombines TRBV5-1 with TRBJ1-1; D is possibly TRBD1 (5 bases). Germline V gene data show CDR1 as SGHRS and CDR2 as YFSETQ. V gave up 4 bases and J gave up 5 bases, with 21 bases separating them. The CDR3 extends over 16 amino acids. The CDR3 nucleotides are TGCGCCAGCAGCCTGGGCTCGTCCGGGGGGGAAACTGAAGCTTTCTTT. This sequence encodes CASSLGSSGGETEAFF.

This clonotype was detected only a few times. The rearrangement uses TRBV5-5 and TRBJ2-5; D remains unclear. Germline lookup yields CDR1 SGHKS and CDR2 YYEKEE (reference sequence). The CDR3 sequence is 15 residues long. Deletions cut 4 bases from V and 5 bases from J, with 18 bases between. The DNA for the CDR3 is TGTGCCAGCAGCGCGGTCCGGGCGTTGGTGGAGACCCAGTACTTC. It translates to CASSAVRALVETQYF.

The rearrangement links TRBV7-9 to TRBJ1-2; D remains unclear. The germline gives CDR1 SEHNR, CDR2 FQNEAQ (reference sequence). CDR3 length: 15 amino acids. The V and J ends lost 4 bases and 0 bases respectively, with 12 bases between them. CDR3: CASSSPKVANYGYTF. For the CDR3, the DNA is TGTGCCAGCAGCTCCCCGAAGGTTGCTAACTATGGCTACACCTTC.

By share, this clonotype counts as medium-sized (0.01 to 0.1%). The chain carries TRBV19 and TRBJ2-2; 10 bases align to TRBD1. This CDR3 has 15 amino acids. The J segment lost 7 bases and the V segment lost 5 bases, leaving 7 bases of the junction unmatched. Looked up from germline, CDR1 is LNHDA and CDR2 is SQIVND (reference sequence). The CDR3 DNA reads as TGTGCCAGTAGTCCCCCGACAGGGGGCTACGGGGAGCTGTTTTTT. It codes for CASSPPTGGYGELFF.

This clonotype was counted a few times. The genes are TRBV5-5 and TRBJ2-2; 7 bases map to TRBD1. The CDR3 sequence is 16 residues long. In germline, CDR1 is SGHKS, CDR2 YYEKEE (reference sequence). V shed 0 bases, J shed 4 bases, and the junction held 6 bases outside the gene matches. The CDR3 DNA is TGTGCCAGCAGCTTGGAGGCCAGGGGGAGCACCGGGGAGCTGTTTTTT. Residues: CASSLEARGSTGELFF.

V gene TRBV29-1 combines with J gene TRBJ2-7; D is perhaps TRBD1 (7 bases). The V end was cut by 6 bases, the J end by 2 bases, with 20 bases between. From germline, CDR1 is SQVTM and CDR2 ANQGSEA. The CDR3 runs 15 residues. CDR3 coding DNA: TGCAGCGTGACTAGGGACAGAGAGAATCCCTACGAGCAGTACTTC. It yields the protein CSVTRDRENPYEQYF.

By frequency in the sample, this clonotype is medium-sized. V gene TRBV27 combines with J gene TRBJ1-6; 8 bases align to TRBD1. Trimming removed 6 bases from V and 6 bases from J; junction bases left unmatched: 4. Looked up from germline, CDR1 is MNHEY and CDR2 is SMNVEV (reference sequence). The CDR3 covers 14 residues. As DNA, the CDR3 is TGTGCCAGCAGAAAGGACAGGGCTAATTCACCCCTCCACTTT. Its protein is CASRKDRANSPLHF.

This clonotype was detected ten times or more. The rearrangement uses TRBV7-7 and TRBJ1-4, with TRBD1 matching 11 bases. V trimming: 5 bases; J trimming: 7 bases; junction bases outside the gene matches: 3. Germline CDR1 reads SSHAT; CDR2 reads FNYEAQ (reference sequence). The CDR3 sequence is 14 residues long. The CDR3 DNA reads as TGTGCCAGCAGCCGGACAGGGGGCGGTGAAAAACTGTTTTTT. Protein sequence: CASSRTGGGEKLFF.

On this clonotype: A single base separates this from a much larger clone, so it may be a read error. V is TRBV24-1 and J is TRBJ2-1; TRBD2 is a possible D gene (5 bases). Germline CDR1 KGHDR, CDR2 SFDVKD. Trimming took 4 bases from V and 3 from J, leaving 12 bases between them. This CDR3 spans 15 amino acids. The CDR3 DNA is TGTGCCACCAGTGACAAGGGAGACGGCTACAATGAGCAGTTCTTC. Translating it yields CATSDKGDGYNEQFF.

As for this clonotype: Since a much larger clone is just one base distant, this may be a read error. The chain has TRBV6-5 and TRBJ2-1; 10 positions agree with TRBD2. Germline assignment: CDR1 MNHEY and CDR2 SVGAGI. This CDR3 comprises 17 residues. The CDR3 region is CASSYSKTSGPNNEQLF. The CDR3 DNA follows: TGTGCCAGCAGTTACTCGAAGACTAGCGGGCCCAACAATGAGCAGTTATTC.

Comments on this clonotype: A read error is possible here, since a much larger clone lies one base away. J is TRBJ1-2 and V is TRBV5-1; D is perhaps TRBD1 (5 bases). Looked up from germline, CDR1 is SGHRS and CDR2 is YFSETQ. V lost 4 bases and J 4 bases, leaving 20 bases between the germline ends. The CDR3 is 16 amino acids. The CDR3 sequence: CASSPGGTSSSYGYTF. CDR3 sequence (DNA): TGCGCCAGCAGCCCTGGTGGGACCTCTTCGAGCTATGGCTACACCTTC.

J is TRBJ2-3 and V is TRBV7-6, with D hard to call. CDR3 length: 12 amino acids. Germline CDR1 is SGHVS and CDR2 is FNYEAQ. V shed 1 base and J shed 6 bases, with 5 bases lying between them. The CDR3 DNA is TGTGCCAGCAGCTTAGTGTCCGATACGCAGTATTTT. It specifies CASSLVSDTQYF.

This clonotype occurred a few times. The V and J genes are TRBV5-1 and TRBJ2-5, with TRBD2 matching 14 bases. V gave up 4 bases and J gave up 2 bases; unmatched junction bases: 1. This CDR3 has 15 amino acids. CDR1 and CDR2 from the germline V gene are SGHRS and YFSETQ. The CDR3 region is CASSRLAGGQETQYF. Here the CDR3 DNA reads TGCGCCAGCAGCAGACTAGCGGGGGGGCAAGAGACCCAGTACTTC.

This clonotype was counted a few times. The chain couples TRBV6-1 to TRBJ2-6; TRBD1 matches at 7 bases. This CDR3 is 17 amino acids long. CDR1 is MNHNS and CDR2 is SASEGT in the germline V gene. Trimming took 5 bases from V and 0 from J; bases not matched to a gene: 7. The CDR3: CASSIQDRSSGANVLTF. In DNA, the CDR3 is TGTGCCAGCAGTATACAGGACAGGTCCTCTGGGGCCAACGTCCTGACTTTC.

This clonotype turned up a few times. This sequence joins TRBV20-1 and TRBJ2-5; D ambiguous. V was pared by 1 base and J by 2 bases, with 11 bases between. This CDR3 is 14 amino acids long. Germline CDR1 reads DFQATT; CDR2 reads SNEGSKA (reference sequence). The CDR3 spells CSARVGPPQETQYF. The CDR3 coding sequence is TGCAGTGCTAGAGTCGGGCCTCCTCAAGAGACCCAGTACTTC.

In its sample, this clonotype was seen many times. This chain joins TRBV27 and TRBJ1-6, with a tentative D call TRBD1 (5 bases). The V gene lost 8 bases and the J gene lost 5 bases, with 13 bases spanning the gap. This CDR3 region has 14 residues. Germline V lookup: CDR1 MNHEY, CDR2 SMNVEV (reference sequence). CDR3: CASRGGSNNSPLHF. The DNA of the CDR3 is TGTGCCAGCCGGGGGGGTAGTAATAATTCACCCCTCCACTTT.

This clonotype has just a few counts. The chain carries TRBV7-3 and TRBJ2-2; no definite D call. This CDR3 comprises 14 residues. V was pared by 2 bases and J by 2 bases, with 6 bases between. Germline V gene lookup returns CDR1 SGHTA and CDR2 FQGTGA. CDR3 sequence (DNA): TGTGCCAGCAGCTTATCAGGAAACACCGGGGAGCTGTTTTTT. Translated: CASSLSGNTGELFF.